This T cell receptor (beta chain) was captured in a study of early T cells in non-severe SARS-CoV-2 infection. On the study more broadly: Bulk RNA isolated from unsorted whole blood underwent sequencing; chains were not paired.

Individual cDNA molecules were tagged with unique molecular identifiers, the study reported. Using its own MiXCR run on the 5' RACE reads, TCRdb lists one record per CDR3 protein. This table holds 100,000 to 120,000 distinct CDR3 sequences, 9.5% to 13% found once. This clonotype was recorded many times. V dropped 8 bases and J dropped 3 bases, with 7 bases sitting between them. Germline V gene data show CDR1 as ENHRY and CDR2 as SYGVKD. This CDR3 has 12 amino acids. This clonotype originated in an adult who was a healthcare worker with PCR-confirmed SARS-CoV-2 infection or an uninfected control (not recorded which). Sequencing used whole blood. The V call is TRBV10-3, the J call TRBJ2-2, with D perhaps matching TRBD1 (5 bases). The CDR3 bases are TGTGCCATCCGACAGTACACCGGGGAGCTGTTTTTT. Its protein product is CAIRQYTGELFF.